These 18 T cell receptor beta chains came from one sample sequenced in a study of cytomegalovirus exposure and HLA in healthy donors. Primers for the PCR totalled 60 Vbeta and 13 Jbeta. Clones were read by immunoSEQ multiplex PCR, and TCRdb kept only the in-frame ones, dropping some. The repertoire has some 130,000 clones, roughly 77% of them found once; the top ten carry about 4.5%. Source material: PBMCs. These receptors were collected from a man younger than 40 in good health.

The CDR3 region has the DNA TGTGCCAGCAGTGCGGTGGGGCTCACTGAAGCTTTCTTT. Translating it yields CASSAVGLTEAFF. This sequence joins TRBV2 and TRBJ1-1, with D possibly TRBD1 on 5 matching bases. The CDR3 consists of 13 residues. The V and J ends lost 4 bases and 4 bases respectively, with 10 bases between them. Germline V gives CDR1 SNHLY, CDR2 FYNNEI.

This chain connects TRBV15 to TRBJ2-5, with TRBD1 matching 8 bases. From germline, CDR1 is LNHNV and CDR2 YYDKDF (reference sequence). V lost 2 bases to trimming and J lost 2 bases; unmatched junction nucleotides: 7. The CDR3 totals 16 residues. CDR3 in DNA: TGTGCCACCAGCAGAACAAGGACAGGGCGACAAGAGACCCAGTACTTC. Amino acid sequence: CATSRTRTGRQETQYF.

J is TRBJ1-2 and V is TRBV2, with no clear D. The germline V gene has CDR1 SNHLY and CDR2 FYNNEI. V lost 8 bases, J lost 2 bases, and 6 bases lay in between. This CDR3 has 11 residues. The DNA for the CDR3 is TGTGCCAGCGAGGCCAACTATGGCTACACCTTC. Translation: CASEANYGYTF.

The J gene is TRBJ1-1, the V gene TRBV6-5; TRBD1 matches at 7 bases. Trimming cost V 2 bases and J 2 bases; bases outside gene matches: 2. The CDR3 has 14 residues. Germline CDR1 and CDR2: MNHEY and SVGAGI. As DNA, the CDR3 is TGTGCCAGCAGTTACCACAGGGGAAACACTGAAGCTTTCTTT. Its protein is CASSYHRGNTEAFF.

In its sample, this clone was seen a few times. CDR3 protein: CASSFHQTGLEQYF. The CDR3 DNA follows: TGTGCCAGCAGCTTTCACCAAACAGGGTTGGAGCAGTACTTC. The chain couples TRBV5-8 to TRBJ2-7, with D perhaps matching TRBD1 (6 bases). Germline CDR1 SGHTS, CDR2 YDEGEE. Trimming took 2 bases from V and 7 from J, leaving 16 bases between them. The CDR3 spans 14 residues. The whole variable domain, filled in from reference TRBV5-8 and TRBJ2-7, reads EAGVTQSPTHLIKTRGQQATLRCSPISGHTSVYWYQQALGLGLQFLLWYDEGEERNRGNFPPRFSGRQFPNYSSELNVNALELEDSALYLCASSFHQTGLEQYFGPGTRLTVT.

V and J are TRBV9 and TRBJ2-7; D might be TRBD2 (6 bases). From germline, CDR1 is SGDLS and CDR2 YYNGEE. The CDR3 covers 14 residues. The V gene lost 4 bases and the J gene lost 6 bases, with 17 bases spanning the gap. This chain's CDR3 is CASSPPTLGGEQYF. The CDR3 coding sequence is TGTGCCAGCAGCCCGCCCACCCTCGGGGGCGAGCAGTACTTC.

The DNA of the CDR3 is TGTGCCAGCAGCCCCACCCCCAGTCACAATGAGCAGTTCTTC. Its translation is CASSPTPSHNEQFF. This sequence joins TRBV9 and TRBJ2-1; D unresolved. CDR3 length: 14 amino acids. Germline V CDR1 and CDR2: SGDLS, YYNGEE. The V and J ends lost 4 bases and 5 bases respectively, with 13 bases between them.

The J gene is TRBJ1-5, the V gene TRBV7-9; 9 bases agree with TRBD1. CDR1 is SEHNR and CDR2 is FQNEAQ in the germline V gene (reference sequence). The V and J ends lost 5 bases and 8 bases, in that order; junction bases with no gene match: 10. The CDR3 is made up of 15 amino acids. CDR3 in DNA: TGTGCCAGCAGCCACGGGACAGGGAGAATGGAGCCCCAGCATTTT. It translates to CASSHGTGRMEPQHF.

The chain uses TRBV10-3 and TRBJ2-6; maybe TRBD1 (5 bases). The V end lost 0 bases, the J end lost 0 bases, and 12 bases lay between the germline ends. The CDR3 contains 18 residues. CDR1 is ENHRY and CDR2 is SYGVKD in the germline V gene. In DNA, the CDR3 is TGTGCCATCAGTGAGTCTGGACACTTATACTCTGGGGCCAACGTCCTGACTTTC. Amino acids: CAISESGHLYSGANVLTF.

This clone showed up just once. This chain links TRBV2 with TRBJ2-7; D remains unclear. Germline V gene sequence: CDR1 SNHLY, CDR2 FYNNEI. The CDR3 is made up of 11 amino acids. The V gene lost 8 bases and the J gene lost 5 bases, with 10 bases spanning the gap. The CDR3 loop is CASSGRDEQYF. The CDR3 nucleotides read TGTGCCAGCTCCGGTCGGGACGAGCAGTACTTC.

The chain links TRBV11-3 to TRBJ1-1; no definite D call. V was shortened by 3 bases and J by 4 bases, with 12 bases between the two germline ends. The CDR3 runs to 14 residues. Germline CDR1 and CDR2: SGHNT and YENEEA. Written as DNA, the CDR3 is TGTGCCAGCAGCTTCAAGGGAGTTATCACTGAAGCTTTCTTT. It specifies CASSFKGVITEAFF.

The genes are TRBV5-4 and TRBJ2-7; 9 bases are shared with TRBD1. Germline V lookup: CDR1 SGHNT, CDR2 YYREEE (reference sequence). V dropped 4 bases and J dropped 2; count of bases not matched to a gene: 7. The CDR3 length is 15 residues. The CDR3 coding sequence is TGTGCCAGCAGCCGACAGGGGGTGGATCCCTACGAGCAGTACTTC. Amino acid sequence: CASSRQGVDPYEQYF.

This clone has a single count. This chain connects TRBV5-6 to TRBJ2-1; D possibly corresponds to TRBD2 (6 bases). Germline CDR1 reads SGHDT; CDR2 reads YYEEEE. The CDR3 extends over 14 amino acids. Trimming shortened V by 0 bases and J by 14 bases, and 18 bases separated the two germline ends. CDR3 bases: TGTGCCAGCAGCTTGGGGGGGACTCCCGGAAAGGAGTTCTTC. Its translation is CASSLGGTPGKEFF.

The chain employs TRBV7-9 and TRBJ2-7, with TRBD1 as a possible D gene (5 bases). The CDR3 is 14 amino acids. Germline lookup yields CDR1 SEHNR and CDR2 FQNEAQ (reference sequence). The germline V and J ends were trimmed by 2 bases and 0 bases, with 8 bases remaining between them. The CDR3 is CASSLSGASYEQYF. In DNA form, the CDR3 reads TGTGCCAGCAGCTTAAGTGGGGCCTCCTACGAGCAGTACTTC. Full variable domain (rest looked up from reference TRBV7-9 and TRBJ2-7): DTGVSQNPRHKITKRGQNVTFRCDPISEHNRLYWYRQTLGQGPEFLTYFQNEAQLEKSRLLSDRFSAERPKGSFSTLEIQRTEQGDSAMYLCASSLSGASYEQYFGPGTRLTVT.

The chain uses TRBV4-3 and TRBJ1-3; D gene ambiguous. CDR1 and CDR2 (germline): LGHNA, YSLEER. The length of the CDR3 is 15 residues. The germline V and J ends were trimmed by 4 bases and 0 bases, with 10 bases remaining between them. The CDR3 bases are TGCGCCAGCAGCCGACATCCATACTCTGGAAACACCATATATTTT. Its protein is CASSRHPYSGNTIYF.

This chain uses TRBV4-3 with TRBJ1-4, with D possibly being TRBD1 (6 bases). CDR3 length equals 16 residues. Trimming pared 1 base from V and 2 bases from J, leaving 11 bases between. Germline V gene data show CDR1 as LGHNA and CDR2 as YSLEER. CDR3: CASSQASTGTNEKLFF. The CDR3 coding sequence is TGCGCCAGCAGCCAAGCTTCGACAGGTACTAATGAAAAACTGTTTTTT.

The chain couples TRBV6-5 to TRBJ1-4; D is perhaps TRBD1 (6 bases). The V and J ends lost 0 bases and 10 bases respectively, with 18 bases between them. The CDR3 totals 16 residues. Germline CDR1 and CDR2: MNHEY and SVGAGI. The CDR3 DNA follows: TGTGCCAGCAGTTACTCAAAACAGTCAGGGGTCGGAAAACTGTTTTTT. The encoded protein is CASSYSKQSGVGKLFF.

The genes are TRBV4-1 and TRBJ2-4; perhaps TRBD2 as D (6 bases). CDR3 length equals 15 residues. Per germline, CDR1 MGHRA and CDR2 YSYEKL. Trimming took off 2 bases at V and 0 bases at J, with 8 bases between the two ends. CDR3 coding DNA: TGCGCCAGCAGCCAACGGGGACTAGCCAAAAACATTCAGTACTTC. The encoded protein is CASSQRGLAKNIQYF.